This TCR beta chain was captured by sequencing in a study of identical twins. Study-wide findings and caveats: Twins' surplus sharing was weaker for beta out-of-frame sequences.

With regard to this clonotype: Its antigen is currently unknown.

Through template switching, a universal primer site was introduced, and the cDNA contained unique molecular identifiers. TCRdb redid the calling of the 5' RACE reads with MiXCR, one entry per CDR3 protein. The sample includes 230,000 or so distinct CDR3 sequences, around 8.8% of them seen just once. A further study also used this sample, focusing on yellow fever vaccine responses in identical twins.

This TCR derives from a woman younger than 35 in good health. Sequenced material: CD8+ T cells sorted from blood.

CDR3 amino acids: CASSLSTPQETQYF. CDR3 sequence (DNA): TGTGCCAGCAGCCTATCTACCCCTCAAGAGACCCAGTACTTC. The V call is TRBV5-5, the J call TRBJ2-5; D call uncertain. The CDR3 extends over 14 amino acids. Germline assignment: CDR1 SGHKS and CDR2 YYEKEE (reference sequence). Trimming removed 4 bases from V and 2 bases from J, with 12 bases in between.